Each of the 8 T cell receptor beta chains below was sequenced from the same sample in a study of cytomegalovirus exposure and HLA in healthy donors (dated by TCRdb to the late 2010s). Receptor amplification or capture employed the immunoSEQ multiplex PCR assay. The multiplex PCR relied on a mix of 60 forward primers for TCR Vbeta segments and 13 reverse primers for TCR Jbeta segments. In TCRdb, the immuneACCESS table is reduced to in-frame sequences with V and J assigned. These tables do not hold every clone; where another copy was compared, an unresolved V gene accounts for under half, and the others remain unexplained. In all, the sample holds fewer than 250,000 clones, and roughly 80% of those were seen once. The top ten clones comprise around 2.8% of the sample. The sequenced sample was PBMCs. The receptors originated from a man younger than 45 in good health and CMV-seronegative.

The chain is built from TRBV7-9 and TRBJ2-7; tentatively, D is TRBD1 (5 bases). V shed 5 bases and J shed 2 bases, with 13 bases lying between them. The CDR3 contains 14 residues. CDR1 SEHNR and CDR2 FQNEAQ come from the germline V gene (reference sequence). CDR3 bases: TGTGCCAGCAGCCCTCCCAAGGGGACCTACGAGCAGTACTTC. Its protein product is CASSPPKGTYEQYF.

This clone was seen more than once but under ten times. The V and J genes are TRBV6-5 and TRBJ1-5; D possibly corresponds to TRBD1 (6 bases). V gave up 8 bases and J gave up 0 bases, with 11 bases separating them. This CDR3 contains 14 residues. CDR1 is MNHEY, CDR2 SVGAGI, per germline. The chain's CDR3 is CASSKGDSNQPQHF. The DNA for the CDR3 is TGTGCCAGCTCTAAGGGGGATAGCAATCAGCCCCAGCATTTT.

V and J are TRBV6-5 and TRBJ2-7; 7 nucleotides match TRBD2. The CDR3 has 14 amino acids. CDR1 and CDR2 (germline): MNHEY, SVGAGI. With V trimmed by 2 bases and J by 3 bases, 4 bases remained unmatched. CDR3 residues: CASSYLASGYEQYF. In DNA, the CDR3 is TGTGCCAGCAGTTACCTGGCTAGCGGCTACGAGCAGTACTTC.

The chain has TRBV5-4 and TRBJ2-1; weak D call: TRBD1 (6 bases). This CDR3 is 16 amino acids long. Germline V CDR1 and CDR2: SGHNT, YYREEE (reference sequence). V was trimmed by 0 bases and J by 6 bases, leaving 16 bases between them. The CDR3 DNA sequence: TGTGCCAGCAGCTTGGCCGGTTTCCAGGGGCGCAATGAGCAGTTCTTC. It translates to CASSLAGFQGRNEQFF.

The rearrangement uses TRBV7-3 and TRBJ1-5; 7 nucleotides agree with TRBD1. CDR1 and CDR2 from the germline V gene are SGHTA and FQGTGA. After removal of 2 bases from V and 4 bases from J, the junction contained 2 bases not matched to a gene. The CDR3 is made up of 14 amino acids. CDR3 amino acids: CASSLGTENQPQHF. DNA for the CDR3: TGTGCCAGCAGCTTAGGGACAGAAAATCAGCCCCAGCATTTT.

The CDR3 DNA reads as TGTGCCAGCAGCCAAGGGCAGAACAGGGTACTTACTAACTATGGCTACACCTTC. Its protein product is CASSQGQNRVLTNYGYTF. The gene calls are TRBV4-2 and TRBJ1-2; a possible D gene is TRBD1 (6 bases). The germline V gene has CDR1 LGHNA and CDR2 YNFKEQ. V was trimmed by 1 base and J by 0 bases, leaving 18 bases between them. The CDR3 runs 18 residues.

With regard to this clone: Relative to the germline gene, one junction end is altered; a read error may explain this. The gene calls are TRBV7-9 and TRBJ2-6; weak D call: TRBD1 (6 bases). CDR3 length: 16 residues. Germline V CDR1 and CDR2: SEHNR, FQNEAQ (reference sequence). CDR3 loop: CSSSLGTLTGASVLTF. The CDR3 nucleotides are TGTTCCAGCAGCTTAGGGACACTAACTGGGGCCAGCGTCCTGACTTTC.

This chain connects TRBV6-1 to TRBJ1-6; the match to TRBD1 covers 7 bases. Germline V CDR1 and CDR2: MNHNS, SASEGT. CDR3 length equals 14 residues. Trimming at V came to 5 bases and at J to 9 bases, leaving 7 bases not matched to a gene. CDR3: CASSPTGLGSPLHF. Written as DNA, the CDR3 is TGTGCCAGCAGTCCGACAGGGTTGGGTTCACCCCTCCACTTT.